The 5 T cell receptor beta chains reported below all come from one sample, sequenced in a study of human T cells and chemical hapten exposure. TCRdb called the RACE reads again in MiXCR, with one record for every CDR3 protein. The sample has more than 110,000 distinct CDR3 sequences; approximately 10% are singletons. Indicated time point: patch test 2, 6 weeks after DPC sensitization. Noted treatment: therapeutic diphenylcyclopropenone sensitization with weekly scalp DPC. The sequenced sample was whole blood, obtained in connection with sensitization to the hapten diphenylcyclopropenone (DPC). The source of these receptors is a woman aged 45 to 65 with alopecia areata. Some clones in this sample may be carry-over from other donors' samples.

This clonotype was picked up many times. This chain connects TRBV12-3 or TRBV12-4 to TRBJ2-1; TRBD2 agrees at 13 bases. The CDR3 is made up of 15 amino acids. Trimming at V came to 6 bases and at J to 7 bases, leaving 6 bases not matched to a gene. The chain's CDR3 is CASRSGTSGINEQFF. The CDR3 nucleotides read TGTGCCAGCAGATCCGGGACTAGCGGGATTAATGAGCAGTTCTTC.

This clonotype was recorded once. A much larger clone is a single base away; this may be a read error. The chain carries TRBV12-3 or TRBV12-4 and TRBJ2-2, with 9 nucleotides matching TRBD1. The CDR3 is 15 amino acids. Unmatched junction bases numbered 8, after V lost 2 bases and J lost 10 bases. CDR3 amino acids: CASSLLGQGAEELFF. CDR3 DNA sequence: TGTGCCAGCAGTTTATTGGGACAGGGTGCCGAGGAGCTGTTTTTT.

V is TRBV27 and J is TRBJ2-3; D remains unclear. Germline V gene sequence: CDR1 MNHEY, CDR2 SMNVEV (reference sequence). V was clipped by 6 bases and J by 5 bases, with 15 bases between them. The CDR3 covers 14 residues. The CDR3 sequence: CASRATRLIDTQYF. The CDR3 DNA follows: TGTGCCAGCAGGGCAACCCGTTTGATAGATACGCAGTATTTT.

This chain uses TRBV6-2 or TRBV6-3 with TRBJ2-1, with D possibly TRBD1 on 5 matching bases. Trimming left V 2 bases short and J 6 bases short, with 14 bases between. Germline loops: CDR1 MNHEY, CDR2 SVGEGT. The CDR3 length is 15 residues. In nucleotides, the CDR3 is TGTGCCAGCAGTTACGAAACTCAGGGAAGCAATGAGCAGTTCTTC. It encodes CASSYETQGSNEQFF.

This chain connects TRBV10-3 to TRBJ2-4, with 8 bases matching TRBD2. The length of the CDR3 is 12 residues. The J segment lost 7 bases and the V segment lost 10 bases, leaving 6 bases of the junction unmatched. Germline CDR1 ENHRY, CDR2 SYGVKD. The DNA of the CDR3 is TGTGCCAACTCTGCTAGCGGGAACATTCAGTACTTC. Translation gives CANSASGNIQYF.